The TCR beta chain described here comes from a study of blood T cell repertoires in COVID-19. Method: immunoSEQ multiplex PCR; TCRdb's copy keeps in-frame clones and lacks some. The sample lists more than 95,000 clones, over 75% occurring once. Seattle participants joined during active infection and were tracked over time. Deletions cut 2 bases from V and 0 bases from J, with 9 bases between. CDR3 length: 15 amino acids. CDR1 is MDHEN, CDR2 SYDVKM, per germline. The rearrangement links TRBV28 to TRBJ2-3; D might be TRBD2 (6 bases). The receptor's source is a man aged 25-40 years with COVID-19, enrolled during active disease. The source material was peripheral blood. For the CDR3, the DNA is TGTGCCAGCAGTTTAGGAGGGGACAGCACAGATACGCAGTATTTT. Its translation is CASSLGGDSTDTQYF.